This T cell receptor (beta chain) stems from a study of prognosis after radiotherapy for stage I lung cancer. At the level of the study: More than five patients presented with squamous cell carcinoma, eleven to twelve with adenocarcinoma.

With respect to this clonotype: Antigen specificity is unknown.

Amplicons of TCR beta CDR3 were generated from genomic DNA by two-round multiplex PCR. Individual primers that were specific to each TRBV and TRBJ gene served in first-round PCR. TCRdb passed the multiplex PCR reads through MiXCR, listing each CDR3 protein once. Altogether tens of thousands of distinct CDR3 sequences are present, approximately 24% being singletons, with the ten largest covering less than 30%. Germline V lookup: CDR1 KGHDR, CDR2 SFDVKD. V lost 4 bases and J 5 bases, leaving 13 bases between the germline ends. This CDR3 spans 15 amino acids. None of the patients had undergone chemotherapy or radiotherapy beforehand or had any other malignancy, and each showed node-negative status on CT and PET/CT. Sample collection consisted of approximately 5.7 milliliters of peripheral blood drawn at each of two time points. Broader study findings: In patients with versus without metastases, TRBV and TRBJ gene usage reportedly differed.

Sequencing was performed on PBMCs, taken before or after stereotactic body radiation therapy (not recorded which). This receptor was obtained from a donor over 45 with non-small cell lung cancer. The rearrangement uses TRBV24-1 and TRBJ2-2; no definite D call. In nucleotides, the CDR3 is TGTGCCACCAGTGACCGCCTAGTTGGTACCGGGGAGCTGTTTTTT. Its protein is CATSDRLVGTGELFF.